This T cell receptor beta chain appears in the sequencing data of a study of blood T cell repertoires in COVID-19. Study-wide background: Sample material is recorded as cDNA or gDNA derived from T cells, B-cell-depleted T cells, or PBMCs.

In the original processing: Amplifying reference gene primers gave estimates of nucleated cell counts. The data were produced by immunoSEQ multiplex PCR, yet TCRdb's version contains in-frame clones alone and is incomplete. V and J calls and clone size are copied from that table; D and trimming were computed from the DNA. Of about 180,000 clones listed, roughly nine tenths are singletons. Self-reported history from a screening survey and questionnaire set each donor's cohort. Germline V gene data show CDR1 as MNHEY and CDR2 as SVGEGT. The CDR3 totals 15 residues. Trimming took off 4 bases at V and 2 bases at J, with 13 bases between the two ends.

The receptor was derived from a middle-aged woman with acute COVID-19. J is TRBJ2-3 and V is TRBV6-2 or TRBV6-3; D perhaps matches TRBD1 (6 bases). The sequenced material came from PBMCs or T cells enriched from blood (not recorded which). CDR3 in amino acids: CASSSPRDNTDTQYF. In DNA form, the CDR3 reads TGTGCCAGCAGTTCTCCAAGGGACAACACAGATACGCAGTATTTT.